The 17 T cell receptor beta chains below were found in one sample sequenced in a study of T cells after yellow fever vaccination. Using its own MiXCR run on the 5' RACE reads, TCRdb lists one record per CDR3 protein. The repertoire has around 590,000 distinct CDR3 sequences, 9% to 15% of them found once; the top ten carry just under 15%. This specimen consisted of PBMCs, obtained on the day of the yellow fever booster vaccination. The receptors were gathered from a man under 40 who received the YFV17D yellow fever vaccine.

The chain has TRBV5-1 and TRBJ2-6, with 14 bases lining up with TRBD2. The CDR3 totals 18 residues. The germline CDR1 and CDR2 sequences are SGHRS and YFSETQ. V gave up 3 bases and J gave up 4 bases; unmatched junction bases: 6. CDR3 protein: CASSSTGTSGSGANVLTF. CDR3 sequence (DNA): TGCGCCAGCAGCTCAACCGGGACTAGCGGGAGCGGGGCCAACGTCCTGACTTTC.

This clonotype showed up just a few times. This chain uses TRBV28 with TRBJ1-2; 9 bases line up with TRBD1. The CDR3 is 17 amino acids. Germline-derived CDR1 and CDR2 are MDHEN and SYDVKM. The J segment lost 4 bases and the V segment lost 3 bases, leaving 12 bases of the junction unmatched. The CDR3: CASSFSGTGPSGYGYTF. The DNA for the CDR3 is TGTGCCAGCAGTTTCTCCGGGACAGGGCCGTCGGGCTATGGCTACACCTTC.

This clonotype came up a few times. The gene calls are TRBV7-8 and TRBJ2-7, with a possible D match to TRBD2 (5 bases). There are 15 residues in the CDR3. V lost 5 bases and J 2 bases, leaving 16 bases between the germline ends. From germline, CDR1 is SGHVS and CDR2 FQNEAQ. CDR3 DNA sequence: TGTGCCAGCAGCCCCCGGGAAGGGAAGGCCTACGAGCAGTACTTC. It encodes CASSPREGKAYEQYF.

This clonotype was detected only a few times. This chain joins TRBV6-1 and TRBJ2-3; 8 bases map to TRBD1. V lost 5 bases and J lost 1; bases outside the gene matches: 11. Germline CDR1 and CDR2: MNHNS and SASEGT. The CDR3 sequence is 17 residues long. CDR3 DNA: TGTGCCAGCAGTCCTCCGCTGGGGACAGGTGGCACAGATACGCAGTATTTT. This gives the protein CASSPPLGTGGTDTQYF.

This clonotype was picked up many times. The J gene is TRBJ2-2, the V gene TRBV4-3; weak D call: TRBD1 (6 bases). The germline CDR1 and CDR2 sequences are LGHNA and YSLEER. V was trimmed by 4 bases and J by 6 bases, leaving 18 bases between them. This CDR3 has 16 amino acids. The CDR3 loop is CASSPYRDLLAGELFF. The CDR3 DNA reads as TGCGCCAGCAGCCCTTACAGGGACCTGCTGGCCGGGGAGCTGTTTTTT.

The rearrangement links TRBV10-3 to TRBJ2-3, with 10 bases matching TRBD2. The CDR3 has 16 residues. J lost 2 bases, V lost 4 bases, and 6 bases had no gene match. Germline V gene data show CDR1 as ENHRY and CDR2 as SYGVKD. The CDR3 loop reads CAISGELAGHTDTQYF. DNA of the CDR3: TGTGCCATCAGTGGGGAACTAGCGGGGCACACAGATACGCAGTATTTT.

The V gene is TRBV11-3, the J gene TRBJ2-1, with D unclear. Trimming shortened V by 2 bases and J by 6 bases, and 14 bases separated the two germline ends. The CDR3 consists of 15 residues. Per the germline V gene, CDR1 is SGHNT and CDR2 is YENEEA. The CDR3 spells CASSLNPGSGNEQFF. The CDR3 DNA is TGTGCCAGCAGCTTAAACCCCGGATCCGGCAATGAGCAGTTCTTC.

This clonotype was detected only a few times. V is TRBV20-1 and J is TRBJ2-1; D is perhaps TRBD2 (6 bases). V was clipped by 3 bases and J by 8 bases, with 11 bases between them. This CDR3 has 12 residues. CDR1 is DFQATT, CDR2 SNEGSKA, per germline (reference sequence). The CDR3 protein is CSASTSIHEQFF. CDR3 coding DNA: TGCAGTGCTAGCACTAGCATCCATGAGCAGTTCTTC.

The chain is built from TRBV6-1 and TRBJ2-2, with 7 bases identical to TRBD2. This CDR3 has 15 amino acids. Losses at the gene ends were 7 bases for V and 4 bases for J; bases not matched to a gene: 9. Germline V gene lookup returns CDR1 MNHNS and CDR2 SASEGT. CDR3 residues: CASNRAGPGTGELFF. The CDR3 DNA follows: TGTGCCAGCAATCGAGCGGGGCCAGGCACCGGGGAGCTGTTTTTT.

The chain joins TRBV7-2 to TRBJ2-3; D call uncertain. Germline loops: CDR1 SGHTA, CDR2 FQGNSA. This CDR3 spans 14 amino acids. V lost 3 bases and J lost 6, with 13 bases in between. CDR3 sequence (DNA): TGTGCCAGCAGCTTCTTTGACTCTGAGGATACGCAGTATTTT. It yields the protein CASSFFDSEDTQYF.

This clonotype was counted a few times. The gene calls are TRBV29-1 and TRBJ2-4; D might be TRBD2 (5 bases). Trimming removed 4 bases from V and 9 bases from J, with 13 bases in between. The CDR3 is made up of 12 amino acids. CDR1 is SQVTM, CDR2 ANQGSEA, per germline. CDR3 sequence: CSVGESAGIQYF. The CDR3 region has the DNA TGCAGCGTTGGGGAAAGCGCGGGCATTCAGTACTTC.

This clonotype has more than one count but fewer than ten. V usage is TRBV27 and J usage is TRBJ2-1; 10 nucleotides match TRBD2. This CDR3 is 19 amino acids long. Germline CDR1 and CDR2: MNHEY and SMNVEV (reference sequence). J gave up 4 bases and V 8 bases, and 20 bases lay outside the gene matches. The CDR3 region has the DNA TGTGCCAGCGAATCTAGCGGGAGAATAGCTCCTACGGGGTACAATGAGCAGTTCTTC. Translation gives CASESSGRIAPTGYNEQFF.

This clonotype was seen a few times. The V gene is TRBV7-2, the J gene TRBJ1-3, with TRBD1 matching over 8 bases. This CDR3 is 17 amino acids long. Trimming cost V 5 bases and J 0 bases; bases outside gene matches: 9. CDR1 is SGHTA and CDR2 is FQGNSA in the germline V gene. For the CDR3, the DNA is TGTGCCAGCAGCCAACGGACAGGGACCAGCTCTGGAAACACCATATATTTT. Translation: CASSQRTGTSSGNTIYF.

The chain links TRBV6-1 to TRBJ2-1; possibly TRBD1 for D (6 bases). Trimming removed 6 bases at V and 2 bases at J, with 14 bases between. This CDR3 region has 15 residues. Per germline, CDR1 MNHNS and CDR2 SASEGT. The CDR3 region has the DNA TGTGCCAGCAGGTCCCTTGCAGGGGCCTACAATGAGCAGTTCTTC. Its protein product is CASRSLAGAYNEQFF.

This clonotype was seen a few times. The chain joins TRBV10-3 to TRBJ2-7, with 7 bases identical to TRBD1. This CDR3 spans 12 amino acids. Germline V CDR1 and CDR2: ENHRY, SYGVKD. Trimming at V came to 10 bases and at J to 3 bases, leaving 6 bases not matched to a gene. Here the CDR3 reads CATKGTVYEQYF. CDR3 DNA sequence: TGTGCCACCAAGGGGACAGTCTACGAGCAGTACTTC.

The chain joins TRBV29-1 to TRBJ2-7, with unresolved D. The CDR3 sequence is 12 residues long. Germline loops: CDR1 SQVTM, CDR2 ANQGSEA. V lost 4 bases to trimming and J lost 1 base, with 8 bases between them. The CDR3 protein is CSVGQKSYEQYF. In DNA form, the CDR3 reads TGCAGCGTTGGGCAGAAGTCCTACGAGCAGTACTTC.

The rearrangement uses TRBV19 and TRBJ1-2; 9 bases line up with TRBD1. The CDR3 covers 17 residues. V lost 6 bases and J lost 4; bases outside the gene matches: 15. Germline loops: CDR1 LNHDA, CDR2 SQIVND (reference sequence). Here the CDR3 reads CASRTPGQGDRGYGYTF. The CDR3 region has the DNA TGTGCCAGTAGAACGCCGGGACAGGGAGACCGGGGCTATGGCTACACCTTC.